This T cell receptor beta chain was obtained from a study of CD4 and CD8 cells across lung adenocarcinoma regions. The patients had localized lung adenocarcinoma, a non-small cell subtype. CDR1 is MNHNS, CDR2 SASEGT, per germline. The CDR3 has 16 amino acids. In TCRdb, the PCR reads were re-called with MiXCR into one record per CDR3 protein. Of 15,000 to 20,000 distinct CDR3 sequences listed, 50% were seen once; the top ten hold roughly 34%. Comment on this clonotype: One end of the junction fails to match germline, which may point to a read error.

Source material: CD8+ T cells from the margin of a lung tumor. V and J are TRBV6-1 and TRBJ2-3, with TRBD1 matching 10 bases. This receptor was taken from a male donor with lung adenocarcinoma. The CD4 and CD8 labels of this study may be unreliable. The CDR3 sequence is CASGEAGTGDRDTQYF. CDR3 sequence (DNA): TGTGCCAGCGGGGAAGCCGGGACAGGGGACCGGGATACGCAGTACTTT.